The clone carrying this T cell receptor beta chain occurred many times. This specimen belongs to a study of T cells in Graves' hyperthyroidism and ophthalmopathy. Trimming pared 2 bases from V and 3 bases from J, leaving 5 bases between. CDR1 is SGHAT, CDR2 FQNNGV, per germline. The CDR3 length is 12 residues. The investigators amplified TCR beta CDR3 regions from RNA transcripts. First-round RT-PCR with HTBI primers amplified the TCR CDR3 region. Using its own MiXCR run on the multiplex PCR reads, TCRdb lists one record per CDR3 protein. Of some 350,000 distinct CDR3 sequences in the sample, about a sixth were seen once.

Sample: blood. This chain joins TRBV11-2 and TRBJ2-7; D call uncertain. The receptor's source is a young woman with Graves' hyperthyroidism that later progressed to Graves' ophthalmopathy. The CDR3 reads CASSLYLYEQYF. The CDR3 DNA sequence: TGTGCCAGCAGCTTATACCTCTACGAGCAGTACTTC.